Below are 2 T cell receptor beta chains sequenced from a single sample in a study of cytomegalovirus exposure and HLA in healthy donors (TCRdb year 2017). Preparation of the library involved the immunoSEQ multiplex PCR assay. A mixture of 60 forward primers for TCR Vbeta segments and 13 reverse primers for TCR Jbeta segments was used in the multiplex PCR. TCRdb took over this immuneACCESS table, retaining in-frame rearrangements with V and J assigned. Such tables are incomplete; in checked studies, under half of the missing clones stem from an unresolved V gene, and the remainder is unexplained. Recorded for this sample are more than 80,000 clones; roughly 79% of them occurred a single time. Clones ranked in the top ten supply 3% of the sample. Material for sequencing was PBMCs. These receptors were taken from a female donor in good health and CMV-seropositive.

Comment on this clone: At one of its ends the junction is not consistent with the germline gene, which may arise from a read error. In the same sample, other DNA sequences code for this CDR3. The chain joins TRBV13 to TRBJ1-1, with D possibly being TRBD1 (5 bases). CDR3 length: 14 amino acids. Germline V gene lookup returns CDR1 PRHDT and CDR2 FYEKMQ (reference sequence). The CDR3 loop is CASSFRGKRTEAFF. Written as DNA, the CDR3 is TGTGCCAGCAGCTTTCGGGGGAAAAGGACTGAAGCTTTCTTC.

The CDR3 DNA sequence: TGTGCCAGCAGCTTATTAACAGGGGGCTACGAGCAGTACTTC. Amino acids: CASSLLTGGYEQYF. The chain links TRBV11-2 to TRBJ2-7; 8 bases map to TRBD1. V dropped 2 bases and J dropped 3; count of bases not matched to a gene: 3. The CDR3 contains 14 residues. Germline assignment: CDR1 SGHAT and CDR2 FQNNGV.